The clone carrying this T cell receptor beta chain was counted ten times or more. CDR3 size: 15 residues. V was shortened by 2 bases and J by 7 bases, with 18 bases between the two germline ends. Germline-derived CDR1 and CDR2 are MNHNY and SVGAGI (reference sequence). The data are from a study of T cells in Graves' hyperthyroidism and ophthalmopathy. RNA transcripts provided the source from which TCR beta CDR3 regions were amplified. Primed by the HTBI set, a first-round RT-PCR was run on the TCR CDR3. Via MiXCR, TCRdb re-called the multiplex PCR reads, giving one row per CDR3 protein. The data contain 500,000 to 800,000 distinct CDR3 sequences, about 45% of them singletons.

The V gene is TRBV6-6, the J gene TRBJ2-7; possibly TRBD1 or TRBD2 for D (5 bases each). This sequence was found in an adult man with Graves' disease, either hyperthyroidism or ophthalmopathy (not recorded which). Source material: peripheral blood or thyroid tissue (not recorded which). This chain's CDR3 is CASSYEGPGAWEQYF. The DNA of the CDR3 is TGTGCCAGCAGTTACGAGGGACCCGGGGCATGGGAGCAGTACTTC.